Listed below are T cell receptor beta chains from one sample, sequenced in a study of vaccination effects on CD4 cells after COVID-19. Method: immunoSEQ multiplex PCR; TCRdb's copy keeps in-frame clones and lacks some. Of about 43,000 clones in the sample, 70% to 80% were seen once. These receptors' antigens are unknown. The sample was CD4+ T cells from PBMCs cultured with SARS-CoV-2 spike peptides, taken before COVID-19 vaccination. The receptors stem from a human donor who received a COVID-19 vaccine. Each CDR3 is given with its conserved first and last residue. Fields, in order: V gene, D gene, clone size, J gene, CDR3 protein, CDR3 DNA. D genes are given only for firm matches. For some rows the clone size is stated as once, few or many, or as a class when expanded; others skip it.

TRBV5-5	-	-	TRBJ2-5	CASSLGGLAQETQYF	TGTGCCAGCAGCTTGGGCGGCCTGGCGCAAGAGACCCAGTACTTC
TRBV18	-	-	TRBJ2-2	CASSRRVDNSNTGELFF	TGTGCCAGCTCACGACGTGTTGACAATTCGAACACCGGGGAGCTGTTTTTT
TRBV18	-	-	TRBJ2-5	CASSPRSGGVRETQYF	TGTGCCAGCTCACCACGGTCTGGCGGGGTTCGGGAGACCCAGTACTTC
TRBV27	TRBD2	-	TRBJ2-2	CASSLFPFGGANTGELFF	TGTGCCAGCAGTTTATTCCCTTTCGGGGGGGCAAACACCGGGGAGCTGTTTTTT
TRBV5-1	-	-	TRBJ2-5	CASSLGQPKETQYF	TGCGCCAGCAGCTTAGGACAGCCCAAAGAGACCCAGTACTTC
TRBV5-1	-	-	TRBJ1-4	CASSLSASNEKLFF	TGCGCCAGCAGCTTGTCAGCGTCTAATGAAAAACTGTTTTTT
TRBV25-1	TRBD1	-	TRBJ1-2	CASSVAPQGANYGYTF	TGTGCCAGCAGTGTGGCCCCACAGGGGGCTAACTATGGCTACACCTTC
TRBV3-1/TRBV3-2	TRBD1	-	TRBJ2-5	CATAGGSKTQYF	TGTGCCACCGCAGGGGGCTCAAAGACCCAGTACTTC
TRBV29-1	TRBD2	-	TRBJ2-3	CSVEKGLAGYTDTQYF	TGCAGCGTTGAAAAGGGACTAGCGGGTTACACAGATACGCAGTATTTT
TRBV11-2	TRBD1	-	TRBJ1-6	CASSSPYGTGNNSPLHF	TGTGCCAGCAGCTCACCCTACGGGACAGGGAATAATTCACCCCTCCACTTT
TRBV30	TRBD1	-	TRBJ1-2	CAGDRGRYGYTF	TGTGCCGGGGACAGGGGTCGCTATGGCTACACCTTC
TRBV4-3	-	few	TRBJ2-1	CASSQDLSRNEQFF	TGCGCCAGCAGCCAAGATCTTAGTAGGAATGAGCAGTTCTTC
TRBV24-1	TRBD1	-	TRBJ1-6	CATSGGTGVSPLHF	TGTGCCACCAGTGGAGGGACAGGGGTTTCACCCCTCCACTTT
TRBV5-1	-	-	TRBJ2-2	CASSLFAGVTTGELFF	TGCGCCAGCAGCTTGTTCGCAGGGGTCACCACCGGGGAGCTGTTTTTT
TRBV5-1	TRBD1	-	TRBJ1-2	CASSRAGTGGNYGYTF	TGCGCCAGCAGCCGGGCGGGGACAGGGGGGAACTATGGCTACACCTTC
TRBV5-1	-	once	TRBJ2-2	CASAPDPTGELFF	TGCGCCAGCGCGCCAGACCCCACCGGGGAGCTGTTTTTT
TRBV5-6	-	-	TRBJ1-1	CASSTYTEAFF	TGTGCCAGCAGCACGTACACTGAAGCTTTCTTT
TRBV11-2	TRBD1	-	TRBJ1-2	CASSPTFIQGANYGYTF	TGTGCCAGCAGCCCGACATTTATACAGGGGGCAAACTATGGCTACACCTTC
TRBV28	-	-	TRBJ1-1	CASTSGGGITEAFF	TGTGCCAGCACATCTGGGGGGGGCATCACTGAAGCTTTCTTT
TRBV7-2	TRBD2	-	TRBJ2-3	CASSFQRGQDTQYF	TGTGCCAGCAGCTTCCAGCGGGGGCAAGATACGCAGTATTTT
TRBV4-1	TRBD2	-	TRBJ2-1	CASSTESLAGGYNEQFF	TGCGCCAGCAGCACAGAGTCCCTAGCGGGGGGTTACAATGAGCAGTTCTTC
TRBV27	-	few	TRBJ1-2	CASSGRNYGYTF	TGTGCCAGCAGTGGTCGGAACTATGGCTACACCTTC
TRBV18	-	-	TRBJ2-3	CASSPLLGGHTDTQYF	TGTGCCAGCTCACCCCTACTTGGCGGCCACACAGATACGCAGTATTTT
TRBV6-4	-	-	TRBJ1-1	CASSVEMNTEAFF	TGTGCCAGCTCAGTTGAAATGAACACTGAAGCTTTCTTT
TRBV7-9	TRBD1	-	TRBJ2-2	CASSRDRVNTGELFF	TGTGCCAGCAGCCGTGACAGGGTGAACACCGGGGAGCTGTTTTTT
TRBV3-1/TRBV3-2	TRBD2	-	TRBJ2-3	CASSHPFGTSGEKFTDTQYF	TGTGCCAGCAGCCATCCTTTCGGGACTAGCGGGGAGAAATTCACAGATACGCAGTATTTT
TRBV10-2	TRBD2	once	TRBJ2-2	CASSEWRGRVNTGELFF	TGCGCCAGCAGTGAGTGGCGGGGGAGGGTGAACACCGGGGAGCTGTTTTTT
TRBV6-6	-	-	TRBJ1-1	CASTPGGNTEAFF	TGTGCCAGCACCCCAGGCGGGAACACTGAAGCTTTCTTT
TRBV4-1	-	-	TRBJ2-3	CASSQGQQNTDTQYF	TGCGCCAGCAGCCAAGGACAGCAAAACACAGATACGCAGTATTTT